The clone carrying this TCR beta chain has only one observation. Its antigen is undetermined. This specimen comes from a study of molecular identifiers for immune sequencing clone quantification. Germline V gives CDR1 SGHDT, CDR2 YYEEEE. V dropped 3 bases and J dropped 0; count of bases not matched to a gene: 12. CDR3 length: 17 amino acids. Naive CD8 T cells underwent sorting with the CD8+CD4-CCR7+CD45RA+ definition. The study, taken as a whole, reports: Detectable among some 950,000 naive cells, according to reports, was Jurkat TCR RNA spiked in from one cell.

Previously described methods and listed TCR primers were used for bulk TCR libraries. TCRdb re-called the PCR reads with MiXCR, one entry per CDR3 protein. This sample yields under 600,000 distinct CDR3 sequences, of which around 23% are seen a single time; about 0.75% belongs to the top ten. The source material was naive CD8+ T cells from blood, with Jurkat cell RNA spiked in. Specified subset: FACS-sorted CD8+CD4-CCR7+CD45RA+ naive T cells. The V call is TRBV5-6, the J call TRBJ2-7; 7 nucleotides align to TRBD1. The TCR comes from a human donor in good health. Some libraries in this study had Jurkat cell RNA spiked in. In nucleotides, the CDR3 is TGTGCCAGCAGCTGGGGTCCGGGACAGCGCAACTCCTACGAGCAGTACTTC. It specifies CASSWGPGQRNSYEQYF.